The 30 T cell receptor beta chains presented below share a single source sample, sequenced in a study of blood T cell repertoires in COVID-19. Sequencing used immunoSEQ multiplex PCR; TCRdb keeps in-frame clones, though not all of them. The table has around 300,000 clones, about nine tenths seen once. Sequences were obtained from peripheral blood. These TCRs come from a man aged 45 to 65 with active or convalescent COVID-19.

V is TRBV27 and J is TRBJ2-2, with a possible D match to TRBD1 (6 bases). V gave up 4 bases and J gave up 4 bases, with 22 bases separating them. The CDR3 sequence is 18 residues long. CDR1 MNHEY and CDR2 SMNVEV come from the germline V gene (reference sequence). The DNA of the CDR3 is TGTGCCAGCAGTTCAAACACTCGTCCGGGACACTTCACCGGGGAGCTGTTTTTT. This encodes CASSSNTRPGHFTGELFF.

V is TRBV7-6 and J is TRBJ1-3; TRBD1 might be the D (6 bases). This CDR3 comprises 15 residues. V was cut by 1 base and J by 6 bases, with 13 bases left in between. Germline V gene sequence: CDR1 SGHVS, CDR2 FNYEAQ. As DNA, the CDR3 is TGTGCCAGCAGCTTAGATTGGACAGTGGAAAACACCATATATTTT. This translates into CASSLDWTVENTIYF.

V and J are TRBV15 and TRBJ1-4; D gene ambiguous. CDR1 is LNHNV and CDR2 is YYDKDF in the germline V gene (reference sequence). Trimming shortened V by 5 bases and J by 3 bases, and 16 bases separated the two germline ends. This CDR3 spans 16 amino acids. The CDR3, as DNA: TGTGCCACCAGCGGGAGAAAGAGTAGCTCTAATGAAAAACTGTTTTTT. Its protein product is CATSGRKSSSNEKLFF.

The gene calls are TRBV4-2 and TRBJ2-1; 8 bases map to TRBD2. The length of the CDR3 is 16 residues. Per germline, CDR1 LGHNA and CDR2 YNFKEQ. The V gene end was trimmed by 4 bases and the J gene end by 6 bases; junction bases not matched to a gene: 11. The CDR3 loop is CASSPSVASGLNEQFF. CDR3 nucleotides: TGTGCCAGCAGCCCAAGTGTCGCTAGCGGGCTCAATGAGCAGTTCTTC.

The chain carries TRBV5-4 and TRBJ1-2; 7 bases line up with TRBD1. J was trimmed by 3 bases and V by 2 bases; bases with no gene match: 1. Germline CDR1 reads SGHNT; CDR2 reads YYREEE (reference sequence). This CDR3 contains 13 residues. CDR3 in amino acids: CASSFGTDYGYTF. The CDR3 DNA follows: TGTGCCAGCAGCTTCGGGACAGACTATGGCTACACCTTC. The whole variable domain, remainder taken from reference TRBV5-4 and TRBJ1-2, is ETGVTQSPTHLIKTRGQQVTLRCSSQSGHNTVSWYQQALGQGPQFIFQYYREEENGRGNFPPRFSGLQFPNYSSELNVNALELDDSALYLCASSFGTDYGYTFGSGTRLTVV.

CDR3 residues: CASSIDSPLHF. In DNA, the CDR3 is TGTGCCAGCAGTATCGATTCACCCCTCCACTTT. The chain joins TRBV2 to TRBJ1-6; no clear D. This CDR3 has 11 residues. V was pared by 5 bases and J by 8 bases, with 4 bases between. The germline CDR1 and CDR2 sequences are SNHLY and FYNNEI.

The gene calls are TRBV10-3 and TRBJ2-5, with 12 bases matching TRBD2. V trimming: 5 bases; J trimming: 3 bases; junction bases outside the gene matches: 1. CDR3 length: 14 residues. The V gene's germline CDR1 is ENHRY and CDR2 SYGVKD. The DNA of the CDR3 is TGTGCCATCAGTTCTAGCGGGGGGGAAGAGACCCAGTACTTC. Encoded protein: CAISSSGGEETQYF.

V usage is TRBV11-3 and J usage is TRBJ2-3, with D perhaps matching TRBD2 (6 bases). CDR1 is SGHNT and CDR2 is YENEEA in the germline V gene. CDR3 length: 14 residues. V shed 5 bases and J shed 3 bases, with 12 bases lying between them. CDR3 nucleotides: TGTGCCAGCAGCGGGGGGTTTGGGACAGATACGCAGTATTTT. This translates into CASSGGFGTDTQYF. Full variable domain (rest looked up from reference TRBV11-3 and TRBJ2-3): EAGVVQSPRYKIIEKKQPVAFWCNPISGHNTLYWYLQNLGQGPELLIRYENEEAVDDSQLPKDRFSAERLKGVDSTLKIQPAELGDSAVYLCASSGGFGTDTQYFGPGTRLTVL.

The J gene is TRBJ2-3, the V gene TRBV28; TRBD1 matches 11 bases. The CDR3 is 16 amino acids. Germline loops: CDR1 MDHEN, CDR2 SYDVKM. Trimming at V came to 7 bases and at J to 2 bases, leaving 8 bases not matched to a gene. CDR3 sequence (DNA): TGTGCCAGCACTCAGGGGGACAGGGGGTTCACAGATACGCAGTATTTT. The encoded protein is CASTQGDRGFTDTQYF.

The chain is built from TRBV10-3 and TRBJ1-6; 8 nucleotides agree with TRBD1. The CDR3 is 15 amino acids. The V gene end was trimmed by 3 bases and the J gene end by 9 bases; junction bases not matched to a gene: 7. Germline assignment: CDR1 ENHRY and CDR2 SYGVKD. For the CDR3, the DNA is TGTGCCATCAGTGATCGTGGACAGGGATTTTCACCCCTCCACTTT. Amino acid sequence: CAISDRGQGFSPLHF.

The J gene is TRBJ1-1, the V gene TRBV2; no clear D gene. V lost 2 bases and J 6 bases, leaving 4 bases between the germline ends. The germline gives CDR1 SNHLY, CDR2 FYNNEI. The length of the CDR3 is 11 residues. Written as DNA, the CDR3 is TGTGCCAGCAGTGAATCGGCTGAAGCTTTCTTT. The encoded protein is CASSESAEAFF.

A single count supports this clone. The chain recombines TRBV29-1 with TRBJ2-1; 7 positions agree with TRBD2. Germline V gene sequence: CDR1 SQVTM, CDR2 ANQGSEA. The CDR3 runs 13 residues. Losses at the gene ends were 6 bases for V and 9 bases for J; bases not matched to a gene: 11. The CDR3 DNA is TGCAGCGTAAGTGGACTAGACGGCAGTGAGCAGTTCTTC. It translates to CSVSGLDGSEQFF.

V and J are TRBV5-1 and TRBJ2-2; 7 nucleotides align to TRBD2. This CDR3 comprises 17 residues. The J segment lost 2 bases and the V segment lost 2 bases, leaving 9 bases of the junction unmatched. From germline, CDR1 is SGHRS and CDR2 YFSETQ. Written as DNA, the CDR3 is TGCGCCAGCAGCTTCAATTACCGGGACTATAACACCGGGGAGCTGTTTTTT. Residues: CASSFNYRDYNTGELFF.

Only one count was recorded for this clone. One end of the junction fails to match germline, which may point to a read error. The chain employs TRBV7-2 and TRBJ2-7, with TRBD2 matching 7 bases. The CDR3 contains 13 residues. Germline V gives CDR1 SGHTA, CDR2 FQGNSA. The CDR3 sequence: CASSTTSSNEQYF. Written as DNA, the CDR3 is TGTGCCAGCAGCACGACTAGCTCCAACGAGCAGTACTTC.

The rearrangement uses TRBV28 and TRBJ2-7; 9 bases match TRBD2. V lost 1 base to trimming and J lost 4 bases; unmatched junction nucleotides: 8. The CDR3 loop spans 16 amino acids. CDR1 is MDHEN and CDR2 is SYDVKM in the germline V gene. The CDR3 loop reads CASSLSSRGGFYEQYF. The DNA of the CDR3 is TGTGCCAGCAGTTTATCTTCGCGGGGGGGATTTTACGAGCAGTACTTC.

The CDR3 reads CASSLYDTGSGVNYEQYF. DNA for the CDR3: TGTGCCAGCAGTTTATATGACACTGGGAGCGGGGTAAATTACGAGCAGTACTTC. This chain connects TRBV28 to TRBJ2-7, with TRBD2 matching over 7 bases. Per germline, CDR1 MDHEN and CDR2 SYDVKM. After removal of 1 base from V and 4 bases from J, the junction contained 16 bases not matched to a gene. The CDR3 loop spans 18 amino acids.

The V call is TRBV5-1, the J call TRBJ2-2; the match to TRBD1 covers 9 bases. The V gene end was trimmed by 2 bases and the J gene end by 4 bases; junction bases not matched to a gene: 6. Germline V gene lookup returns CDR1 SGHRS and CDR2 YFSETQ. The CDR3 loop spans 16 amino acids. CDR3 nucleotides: TGCGCCAGCAGCTTTAGGACAGGGGAGAGCACCGGGGAGCTGTTTTTT. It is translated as CASSFRTGESTGELFF.

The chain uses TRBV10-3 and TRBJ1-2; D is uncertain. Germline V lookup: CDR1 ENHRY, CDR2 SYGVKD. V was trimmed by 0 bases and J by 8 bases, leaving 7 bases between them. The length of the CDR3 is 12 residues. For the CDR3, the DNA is TGTGCCATCAGTGAGTCGGCGGGAGGCTACACCTTC. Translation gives CAISESAGGYTF.

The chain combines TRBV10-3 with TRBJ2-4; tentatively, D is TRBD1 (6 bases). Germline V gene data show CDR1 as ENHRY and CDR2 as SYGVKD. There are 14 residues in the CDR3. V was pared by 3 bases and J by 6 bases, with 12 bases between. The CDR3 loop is CAISEGIGGNIQYF. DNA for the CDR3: TGTGCCATCAGTGAAGGGATAGGGGGAAACATTCAGTACTTC.

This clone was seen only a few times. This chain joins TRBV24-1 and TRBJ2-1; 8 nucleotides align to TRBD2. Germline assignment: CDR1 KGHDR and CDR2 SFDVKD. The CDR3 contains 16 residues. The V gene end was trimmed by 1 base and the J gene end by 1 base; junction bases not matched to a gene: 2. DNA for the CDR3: TGTGCCACCAGTGATTTCGGGGGGGCTTCCTACAATGAGCAGTTCTTC. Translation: CATSDFGGASYNEQFF.

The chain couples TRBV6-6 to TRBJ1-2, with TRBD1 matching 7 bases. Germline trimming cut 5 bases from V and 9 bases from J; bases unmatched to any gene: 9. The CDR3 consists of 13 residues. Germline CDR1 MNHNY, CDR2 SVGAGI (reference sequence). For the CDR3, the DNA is TGTGCCAGCAGTCCCCAGGGGGGCGCAAGCTACACCTTC. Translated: CASSPQGGASYTF.

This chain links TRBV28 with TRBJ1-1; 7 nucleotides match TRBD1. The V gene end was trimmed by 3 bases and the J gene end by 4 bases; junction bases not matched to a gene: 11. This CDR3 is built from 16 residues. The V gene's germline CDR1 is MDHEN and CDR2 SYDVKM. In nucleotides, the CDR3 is TGTGCCAGCAGTTTCCCTGGAAGGGGGCTTGGCACTGAAGCTTTCTTT. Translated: CASSFPGRGLGTEAFF.

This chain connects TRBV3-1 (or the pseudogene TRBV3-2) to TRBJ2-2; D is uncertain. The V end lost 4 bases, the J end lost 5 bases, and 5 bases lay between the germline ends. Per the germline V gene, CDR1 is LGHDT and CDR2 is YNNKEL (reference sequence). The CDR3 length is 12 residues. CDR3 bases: TGTGCCAGCAGCCGAACAACCGGGGAGCTGTTTTTT. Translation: CASSRTTGELFF.

The chain's CDR3 is CASIRTDRANYGYTF. Here the CDR3 DNA reads TGTGCCAGTATCAGGACGGACAGGGCGAACTATGGCTACACCTTC. V usage is TRBV19 and J usage is TRBJ1-2; 8 bases agree with TRBD1. This CDR3 is built from 15 residues. With 7 bases clipped from V and 2 bases from J, the junction kept 9 bases outside the gene matches. Germline-derived CDR1 and CDR2 are LNHDA and SQIVND (reference sequence). Using reference TRBV19 and TRBJ1-2 for the parts outside the CDR3, the full variable domain is DGGITQSPKYLFRKEGQNVTLSCEQNLNHDAMYWYRQDPGQGLRLIYYSQIVNDFQKGDIAEGYSVSREKKESFPLTVTSAQKNPTAFYLCASIRTDRANYGYTFGSGTRLTVV.

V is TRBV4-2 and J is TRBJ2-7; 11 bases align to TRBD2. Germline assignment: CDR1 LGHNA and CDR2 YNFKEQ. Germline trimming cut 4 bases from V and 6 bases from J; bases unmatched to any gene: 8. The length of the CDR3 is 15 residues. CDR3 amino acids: CASSPQLAGDGEQYF. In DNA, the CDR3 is TGTGCCAGCAGCCCCCAACTAGCGGGAGATGGCGAGCAGTACTTC.

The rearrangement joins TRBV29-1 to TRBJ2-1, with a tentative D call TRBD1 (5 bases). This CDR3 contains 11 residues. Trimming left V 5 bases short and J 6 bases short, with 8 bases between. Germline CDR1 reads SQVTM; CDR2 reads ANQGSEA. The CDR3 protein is CSVQQVNEQFF. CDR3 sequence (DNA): TGCAGCGTTCAACAGGTCAATGAGCAGTTCTTC.

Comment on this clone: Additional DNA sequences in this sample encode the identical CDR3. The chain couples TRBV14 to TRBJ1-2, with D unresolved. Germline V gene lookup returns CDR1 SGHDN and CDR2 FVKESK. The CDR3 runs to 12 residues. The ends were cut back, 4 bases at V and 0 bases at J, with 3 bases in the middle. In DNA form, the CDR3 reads TGTGCCAGCAGCCCGTCTAACTATGGCTACACCTTC. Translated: CASSPSNYGYTF.

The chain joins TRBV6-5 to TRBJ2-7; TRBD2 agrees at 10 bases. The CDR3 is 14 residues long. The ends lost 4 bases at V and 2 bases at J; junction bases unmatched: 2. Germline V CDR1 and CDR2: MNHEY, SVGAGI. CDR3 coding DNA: TGTGCCAGCAGTTCCGGACTAGCGGCCTACGAGCAGTACTTC. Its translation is CASSSGLAAYEQYF.

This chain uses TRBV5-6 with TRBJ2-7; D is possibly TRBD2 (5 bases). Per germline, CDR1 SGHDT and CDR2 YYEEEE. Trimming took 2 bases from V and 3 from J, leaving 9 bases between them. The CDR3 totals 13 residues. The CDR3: CASSFPRDYEQYF. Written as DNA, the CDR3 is TGTGCCAGCAGCTTCCCGAGGGACTACGAGCAGTACTTC.

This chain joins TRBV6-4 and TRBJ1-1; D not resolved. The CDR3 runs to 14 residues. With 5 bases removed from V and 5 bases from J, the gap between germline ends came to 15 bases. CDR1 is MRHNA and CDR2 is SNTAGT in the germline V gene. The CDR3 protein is CASSPSGGSTEAFF. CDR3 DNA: TGTGCCAGCAGTCCCTCAGGAGGGTCAACTGAAGCTTTCTTT.